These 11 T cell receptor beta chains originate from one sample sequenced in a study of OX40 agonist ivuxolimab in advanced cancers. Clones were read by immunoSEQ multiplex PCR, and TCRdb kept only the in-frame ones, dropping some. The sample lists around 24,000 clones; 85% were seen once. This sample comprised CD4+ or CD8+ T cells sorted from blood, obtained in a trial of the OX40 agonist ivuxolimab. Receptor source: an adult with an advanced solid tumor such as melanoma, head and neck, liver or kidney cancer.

The CDR3 reads CASSRGQSFQLFF. The CDR3 DNA reads as TGTGCCAGCAGCCGGGGACAGTCGTTTCAGCTGTTTTTT. This sequence joins TRBV11-2 and TRBJ2-2; 7 bases agree with TRBD1. The length of the CDR3 is 13 residues. CDR1 and CDR2 from the germline V gene are SGHAT and FQNNGV. Trimming removed 5 bases from V and 12 bases from J; junction bases left unmatched: 9. Drawing the rest from reference TRBV11-2 and TRBJ2-2, the complete variable domain is EAGVAQSPRYKIIEKRQSVAFWCNPISGHATLYWYQQILGQGPKLLIQFQNNGVVDDSQLPKDRFSAERLKGVDSTLKIQPAKLEDSAVYLCASSRGQSFQLFFGEGSRLTVL.

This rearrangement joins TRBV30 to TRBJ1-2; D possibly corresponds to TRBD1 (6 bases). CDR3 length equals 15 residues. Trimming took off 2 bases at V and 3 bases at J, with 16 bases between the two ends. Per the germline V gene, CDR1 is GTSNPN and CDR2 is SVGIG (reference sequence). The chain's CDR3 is CAWSQGGGGDYGYTF. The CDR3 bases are TGTGCCTGGAGTCAGGGAGGGGGAGGGGACTATGGCTACACCTTC.

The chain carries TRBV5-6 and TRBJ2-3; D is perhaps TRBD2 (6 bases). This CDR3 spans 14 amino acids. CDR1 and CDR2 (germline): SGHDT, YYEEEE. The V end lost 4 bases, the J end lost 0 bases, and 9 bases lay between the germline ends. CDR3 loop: CASSRDWSTDTQYF. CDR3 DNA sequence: TGTGCCAGCAGCCGGGACTGGAGCACAGATACGCAGTATTTT.

The CDR3 DNA is TGCGCCAGCAGCCAAGGTGCGGGAGGGTCCTACAATGAGCAGTTCTTC. It encodes CASSQGAGGSYNEQFF. The chain recombines TRBV4-3 with TRBJ2-1, with 9 positions matching TRBD2. The V gene's germline CDR1 is LGHNA and CDR2 YSLEER. Trimming removed 1 base from V and 1 base from J; junction bases left unmatched: 2. The CDR3 is made up of 16 amino acids.

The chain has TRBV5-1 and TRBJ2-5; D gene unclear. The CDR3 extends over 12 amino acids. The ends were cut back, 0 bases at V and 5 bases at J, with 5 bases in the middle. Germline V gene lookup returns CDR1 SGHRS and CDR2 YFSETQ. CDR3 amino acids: CASSLVRETQYF. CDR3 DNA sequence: TGCGCCAGCAGCTTGGTTAGGGAGACCCAGTACTTC.

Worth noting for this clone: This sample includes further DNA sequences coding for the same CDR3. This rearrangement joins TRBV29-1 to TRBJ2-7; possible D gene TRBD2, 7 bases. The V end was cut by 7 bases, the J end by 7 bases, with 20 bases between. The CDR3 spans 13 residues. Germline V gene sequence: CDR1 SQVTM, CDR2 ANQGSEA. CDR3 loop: CSAPLGGAGEQYF. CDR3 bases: TGCAGCGCGCCGTTGGGGGGGGCAGGGGAGCAGTACTTC.

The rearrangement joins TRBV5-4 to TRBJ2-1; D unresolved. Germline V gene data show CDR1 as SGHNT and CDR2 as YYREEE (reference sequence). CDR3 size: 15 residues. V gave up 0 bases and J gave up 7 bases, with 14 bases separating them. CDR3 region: CASSLASPAVNEQFF. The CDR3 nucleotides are TGTGCCAGCAGCTTGGCTAGTCCAGCCGTGAATGAGCAGTTCTTC. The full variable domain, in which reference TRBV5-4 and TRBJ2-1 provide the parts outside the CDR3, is ETGVTQSPTHLIKTRGQQVTLRCSSQSGHNTVSWYQQALGQGPQFIFQYYREEENGRGNFPPRFSGLQFPNYSSELNVNALELDDSALYLCASSLASPAVNEQFFGPGTRLTVL.

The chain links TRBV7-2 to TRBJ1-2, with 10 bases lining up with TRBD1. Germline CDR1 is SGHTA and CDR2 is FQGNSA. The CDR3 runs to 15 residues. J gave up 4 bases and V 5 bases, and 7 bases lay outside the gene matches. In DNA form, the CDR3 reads TGTGCCAGCAGCCCGACAGGGGGCGTCGGCTATGGCTACACCTTC. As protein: CASSPTGGVGYGYTF.

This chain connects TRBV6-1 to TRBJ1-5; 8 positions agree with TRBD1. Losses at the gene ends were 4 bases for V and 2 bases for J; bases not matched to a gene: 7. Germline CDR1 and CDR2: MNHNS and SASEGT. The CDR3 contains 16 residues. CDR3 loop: CASSASTGDGNQPQHF. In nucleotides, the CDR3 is TGTGCCAGCAGTGCCTCGACAGGGGACGGCAATCAGCCCCAGCATTTT.

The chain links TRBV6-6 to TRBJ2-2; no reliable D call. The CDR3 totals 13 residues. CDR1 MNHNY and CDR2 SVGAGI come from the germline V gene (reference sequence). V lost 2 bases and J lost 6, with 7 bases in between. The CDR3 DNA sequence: TGTGCCAGCAGTTACGGTGGGGCCGGGGAGCTGTTTTTT. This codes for CASSYGGAGELFF.

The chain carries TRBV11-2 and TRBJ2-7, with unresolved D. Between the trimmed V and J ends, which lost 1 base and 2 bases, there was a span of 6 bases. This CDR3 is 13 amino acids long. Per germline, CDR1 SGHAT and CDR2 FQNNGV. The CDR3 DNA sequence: TGTGCCAGCAGCTTAGGGGTAACCTACGAGCAGTACTTC. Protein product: CASSLGVTYEQYF.